The source of this T cell receptor beta chain is a study of blood T cell repertoires in COVID-19. Turning to the study itself: The origin of the acute and convalescent COVID-19 samples was the United States, Italy and Spain. T cells, B-cell-depleted T cells, or PBMCs provided the cDNA or gDNA that served as material.

Seattle's cohort entered during active infection and was followed longitudinally. CDR1 is SQVTM, CDR2 ANQGSEA, per germline. The CDR3 is 14 amino acids. Trimming pared 0 bases from V and 7 bases from J, leaving 12 bases between. In the authors' workflow: How many nucleated cells were present was estimated from reference gene primer amplification. Profiling relied on immunoSEQ multiplex PCR, and the TCRdb table lists in-frame clones only, not all of them. Clonal size and the V and J genes are those of that table, whereas D and trimming came from the DNA. Of more than 300,000 clones listed, around 87% are singletons.

The clonotype originates from a woman in her thirties with COVID-19, enrolled during active disease. This chain links TRBV29-1 with TRBJ1-4, with D possibly matching TRBD1 (5 bases). Material for sequencing was peripheral blood. This chain's CDR3 is CSVEDRGGGEKLFF. Written as DNA, the CDR3 is TGCAGCGTTGAAGATAGGGGCGGGGGTGAAAAACTGTTTTTT.